This T cell receptor beta chain was observed in a study of blood T cell repertoires in COVID-19. About the study: Sites in the United States, Italy and Spain provided acute and convalescent COVID-19 samples.

Method: immunoSEQ multiplex PCR; TCRdb's copy keeps in-frame clones and lacks some. Here the sample spans 160,000 or so clones, around 82% being singletons. Which cohort a participant joined came from the clinical history participants gave. This CDR3 contains 14 residues. CDR1 is LNHNV, CDR2 YYDKDF, per germline (reference sequence). Trimming took 0 bases from V and 6 from J, leaving 8 bases between them. This TCR derives from a man aged 60 to 69 who had recovered from COVID-19. The sequencing input was PBMCs or T cells enriched from blood (not recorded which). The chain joins TRBV15 to TRBJ2-2; a weak D match, TRBD2 (5 bases). CDR3 sequence: CATSREPSSGELFF. In nucleotides, the CDR3 is TGTGCCACCAGCAGAGAACCTAGCTCCGGGGAGCTGTTTTTT.